These 18 T cell receptor beta chains came from one sample sequenced in a study of blood T cells in healthy people across ages. A second PCR of 7 to 11 cycles used a sample-barcoded 5' primer and a J-beta primer mix. TCRdb recomputed calls from the 5' RACE reads with MiXCR, one row per CDR3 protein. This sample has 910,000 or so distinct CDR3 sequences, with roughly 51% found just once. Sequencing was carried out using blood. These receptors were obtained from a woman aged 60-75 years in good health.

About this clonotype itself: One junction end does not reproduce the germline sequence, and a read error may be involved. The chain carries TRBV13 and TRBJ1-1, with a weak D call TRBD1 (6 bases). Per the germline V gene, CDR1 is PRHDT and CDR2 is FYEKMQ (reference sequence). This CDR3 comprises 14 residues. CDR3 sequence: CASSFGTGDTEALF. The CDR3 nucleotides are TGTGCCAGCAGCTTCGGGACGGGGGACACTGAAGCTCTCTTT.

The chain joins TRBV6-5 to TRBJ2-7; 8 bases line up with TRBD2. CDR3 length: 15 residues. The J segment lost 6 bases and the V segment lost 2 bases, leaving 9 bases of the junction unmatched. Germline values: CDR1 MNHEY, CDR2 SVGAGI. Here the CDR3 DNA reads TGTGCCAGCAGTTACAATTGGATGGCGGGGGGCGAGCAGTACTTC. It encodes CASSYNWMAGGEQYF.

This clonotype has a count of ten or more. The chain uses TRBV15 and TRBJ2-1, with D perhaps matching TRBD1 (5 bases). Trimming stripped 3 bases from V and 2 bases from J, with 17 bases between. This CDR3 contains 17 residues. Germline V gives CDR1 LNHNV, CDR2 YYDKDF (reference sequence). CDR3 region: CATSSYNRRVAYNEQFF. CDR3 DNA: TGTGCCACCAGCAGTTATAACAGGAGAGTCGCCTACAATGAGCAGTTCTTC.

The V gene is TRBV29-1, the J gene TRBJ1-1, with no clear D. This CDR3 has 12 residues. The V end lost 6 bases, the J end lost 6 bases, and 14 bases lay between the germline ends. Germline loops: CDR1 SQVTM, CDR2 ANQGSEA. CDR3 protein: CSVGILSAEAFF. Here the CDR3 DNA reads TGCAGCGTGGGGATACTCTCGGCTGAAGCTTTCTTT.

As for this clonotype: A much larger clone lies a single base off, so this may be a read error. The rearrangement links TRBV29-1 to TRBJ2-3; 7 bases are a match to TRBD2. This CDR3 has 13 residues. V shed 7 bases, J shed 5 bases, and the junction held 9 bases outside the gene matches. Germline V gene data show CDR1 as SQVTM and CDR2 as ANQGSEA. CDR3 bases: TGCAGCGGTGTCGGACTAGATGGAGATACGCAGTATTTT. Translating it yields CSGVGLDGDTQYF.

CDR3 DNA sequence: TGTGCCTGGAGTGGAACAGCGGGAGGGCCTGCAGATACGCAGTATTTT. Translating it yields CAWSGTAGGPADTQYF. V and J are TRBV30 and TRBJ2-3; the match to TRBD2 covers 10 bases. Germline CDR1 is GTSNPN and CDR2 is SVGIG (reference sequence). The CDR3 loop spans 16 amino acids. Unmatched junction bases numbered 8, after V lost 1 base and J lost 4 bases.

The chain links TRBV20-1 to TRBJ1-5; TRBD1 matches 9 bases. CDR3 length: 16 residues. The germline V gene encodes CDR1 DFQATT and CDR2 SNEGSKA (reference sequence). The V and J ends lost 2 bases and 2 bases, in that order; junction bases with no gene match: 7. CDR3 sequence reads: CSARYTGGAGNQPQHF. CDR3 DNA: TGCAGTGCTAGATATACAGGGGGCGCGGGCAATCAGCCCCAGCATTTT.

This clonotype was counted only a few times. CDR3 DNA sequence: TGTGCCACCGCTGGACTGAACTACGAGCAGTACTTC. Protein: CATAGLNYEQYF. The genes are TRBV11-2 and TRBJ2-7; TRBD2 is a possible D gene (5 bases). Germline-derived CDR1 and CDR2 are SGHAT and FQNNGV. The CDR3 has 12 residues. Trimming removed 10 bases from V and 3 bases from J, with 13 bases in between. The entire variable domain, with the rest obtained from reference TRBV11-2 and TRBJ2-7, is as follows: EAGVAQSPRYKIIEKRQSVAFWCNPISGHATLYWYQQILGQGPKLLIQFQNNGVVDDSQLPKDRFSAERLKGVDSTLKIQPAKLEDSAVYLCATAGLNYEQYFGPGTRLTVT.

This clonotype has a single count. This sequence joins TRBV6-2 or TRBV6-3 and TRBJ2-1; 7 bases agree with TRBD2. Germline assignment: CDR1 MNHEY and CDR2 SVGEGT. This CDR3 is built from 14 residues. Unmatched junction bases numbered 3, after V lost 6 bases and J lost 1 base. CDR3 nucleotides: TGTGCCAGCAGACCTAGCGGATCCTACAATGAGCAGTTCTTC. Its translation: CASRPSGSYNEQFF.

The CDR3 region has the DNA TGCGCCAGCAGCCATCCTTACGCAAGACAGGGTATAAGCTCTGGGGCCAACGTCCTGACTTTC. Encoded protein: CASSHPYARQGISSGANVLTF. The chain is built from TRBV5-1 and TRBJ2-6, with 7 positions matching TRBD1. CDR1 and CDR2 (germline): SGHRS, YFSETQ. The CDR3 has 21 amino acids. V lost 4 bases and J lost 0; bases outside the gene matches: 19.

This clonotype was seen ten or more times. The V and J genes are TRBV5-1 and TRBJ2-7, with 10 bases that match TRBD2. The CDR3 is 15 amino acids. J gave up 3 bases and V 4 bases, and 7 bases lay outside the gene matches. Germline V lookup: CDR1 SGHRS, CDR2 YFSETQ. This CDR3 reads CASSQPSGSSYEQYF. The CDR3, as DNA: TGCGCCAGCAGCCAACCTAGCGGGAGTAGCTACGAGCAGTACTTC.

The genes are TRBV20-1 and TRBJ2-1; D gene unclear. V was shortened by 2 bases and J by 8 bases, with 10 bases between the two germline ends. This CDR3 region has 12 residues. From germline, CDR1 is DFQATT and CDR2 SNEGSKA (reference sequence). CDR3 DNA: TGCAGTGCTAGACATACAGTCGATGAGCAGTTCTTC. Its protein is CSARHTVDEQFF.

The V and J genes are TRBV20-1 and TRBJ2-7, with 9 nucleotides matching TRBD1. Looked up from germline, CDR1 is DFQATT and CDR2 is SNEGSKA (reference sequence). The CDR3 is 13 residues long. The trim removed 6 bases at V and 8 bases at J, leaving 11 bases unmatched. As DNA, the CDR3 is TGCAGTGCCACCGGGACAGGGACACCTCAGCAGTACTTC. Translation gives CSATGTGTPQQYF.

The gene calls are TRBV3-1 and TRBJ1-6, with a weak D call TRBD1 (6 bases). V lost 2 bases and J lost 1, with 9 bases in between. The CDR3 is 16 residues long. Germline V gene sequence: CDR1 LGHDT, CDR2 YNNKEL (reference sequence). The CDR3, as DNA: TGTGCCAGCAGCCAAAGTCAGGGGTCCTATAATTCACCCCTCCACTTT. Translation gives CASSQSQGSYNSPLHF. Combining the CDR3 with reference TRBV3-1 and TRBJ1-6 gives the whole variable domain DTAVSQTPKYLVTQMGNDKSIKCEQNLGHDTMYWYKQDSKKFLKIMFSYNNKELIINETVPNRFSPKSPDKAHLNLHINSLELGDSAVYFCASSQSQGSYNSPLHFGNGTRLTVT.

Only one count was recorded for this clonotype. This chain links TRBV29-1 with TRBJ1-2, with a weak D call TRBD1 (5 bases). V was clipped by 4 bases and J by 4 bases, with 10 bases between them. The length of the CDR3 is 12 residues. CDR1 SQVTM and CDR2 ANQGSEA come from the germline V gene. CDR3 nucleotides: TGCAGCGTTGGTTCCGGGGGCTATGGCTACACCTTC. This gives the protein CSVGSGGYGYTF.

The chain employs TRBV6-6 and TRBJ1-5; TRBD1 is a possible D gene (5 bases). V gave up 5 bases and J gave up 0 bases, with 14 bases separating them. Germline V gene data show CDR1 as MNHNY and CDR2 as SVGAGI (reference sequence). CDR3 length: 16 residues. The CDR3 loop is CASSSLWGYSNQPQHF. The CDR3 DNA sequence: TGTGCCAGCAGTAGCCTTTGGGGGTATAGCAATCAGCCCCAGCATTTT.

This clonotype was counted once. The chain has TRBV20-1 and TRBJ2-1, with TRBD2 matching over 9 bases. CDR3 length: 15 amino acids. Germline V gene data show CDR1 as DFQATT and CDR2 as SNEGSKA (reference sequence). Germline trimming cut 3 bases from V and 6 bases from J; bases unmatched to any gene: 9. The DNA of the CDR3 is TGCAGTGCTAGCTCTCCTGGCGGGAGGGCCAATGAGCAGTTCTTC. Its protein product is CSASSPGGRANEQFF.

This chain uses TRBV21-1 with TRBJ2-7. TRBV21-1 is annotated as a pseudogene. The length of the CDR3 is 12 residues. Written as DNA, the CDR3 is TGTGCCAGTCAGGGGGTGACCTACGAGCAGTACTTC. This sequence encodes CASQGVTYEQYF.